Listed here is a single T cell receptor beta chain. This record belongs to a study of blood T cell repertoires in COVID-19. Study-wide context: Italy, Spain and the United States were the sources of the convalescent and acute COVID-19 samples.

The length of the CDR3 is 16 residues. V lost 3 bases and J lost 5; bases outside the gene matches: 10. Germline assignment: CDR1 SGHTA and CDR2 FQGNSA. In the study's own analysis: Estimation of nucleated cell counts was performed using reference gene primer amplification. Repertoires were generated with immunoSEQ multiplex PCR, while TCRdb's copy carries only in-frame clones and drops some. That table gives V, J and clone size, and the DNA gave D and trimming. The data show about 45,000 clones, 75% to 90% seen once. The material sequenced was peripheral blood. The V gene is TRBV7-2, the J gene TRBJ2-7, with 10 bases identical to TRBD2. The receptor was derived from an elderly woman with active COVID-19. CDR3 in DNA: TGTGCCAGCAGCTTTCTTGCTAGCGGGGGTTTGAACGAGCAGTACTTC. Translation: CASSFLASGGLNEQYF.